Listed here are 30 T cell receptor beta chains from one sample, sequenced in a study of Ad26.COV2.S vaccination and SARS-CoV-2 variants. Method: immunoSEQ multiplex PCR; TCRdb's copy keeps in-frame clones and lacks some. The table shows some 640,000 clones, with around 89% occurring only once. Treatment: approximately 18 received Ad26.COV2.S at low or high dose, single or two shots; about 5 received placebo; per-sample allocation not given. At day 63 after the first vaccine or placebo injection, samples were drawn. Material: peripheral blood, obtained in a trial of Ad26.COV2.S vaccine versus placebo. These receptor sequences come from a person between 18 and 60 years old who received the Ad26.COV2.S COVID-19 vaccine or a placebo.

The rearrangement joins TRBV7-2 to TRBJ2-5, with a weak D call TRBD2 (5 bases). The V end lost 4 bases, the J end lost 5 bases, and 11 bases lay between the germline ends. The CDR3 extends over 13 amino acids. Germline V gives CDR1 SGHTA, CDR2 FQGNSA. The CDR3 sequence: CASSSGRRETQYF. CDR3 in DNA: TGTGCCAGCAGCTCCGGAAGGAGGGAGACCCAGTACTTC.

This chain links TRBV18 with TRBJ1-1; TRBD1 is a possible D gene (5 bases). Germline V CDR1 and CDR2: KGHSH, LQKENI. The CDR3 extends over 14 amino acids. V was clipped by 0 bases and J by 4 bases, with 9 bases between them. DNA for the CDR3: TGTGCCAGCTCACCACCGGGGGGGGGCACTGAAGCTTTCTTT. This encodes CASSPPGGGTEAFF.

CDR3 DNA sequence: TGTGCCGCCAGTGGTGGTCGCACATCCCCGAACACCGGGGAGCTGTTTTTT. Encoded protein: CAASGGRTSPNTGELFF. The rearrangement joins TRBV10-3 to TRBJ2-2; D is uncertain. Trimming removed 11 bases at V and 0 bases at J, with 22 bases between. The CDR3 spans 17 residues. Germline loops: CDR1 ENHRY, CDR2 SYGVKD.

This rearrangement joins TRBV7-3 to TRBJ2-3, with D hard to call. Trimming stripped 3 bases from V and 6 bases from J, with 10 bases between. CDR3 length: 13 residues. Germline V CDR1 and CDR2: SGHTA, FQGTGA. CDR3 sequence: CASSLYTSDTQYF. The CDR3 DNA reads TGTGCCAGCAGCTTGTACACAAGTGATACGCAGTATTTT.

This chain joins TRBV18 and TRBJ1-4; the D is unclear. The CDR3 length is 15 residues. Germline CDR1 KGHSH, CDR2 LQKENI. Trimming removed 0 bases at V and 0 bases at J, with 5 bases between. The CDR3 reads CASSPPLATNEKLFF. The CDR3 DNA reads TGTGCCAGCTCACCACCGCTCGCAACTAATGAAAAACTGTTTTTT.

The V and J genes are TRBV3-1 (or the pseudogene TRBV3-2) and TRBJ2-2; 8 bases agree with TRBD1. The CDR3 has 16 residues. The germline gives CDR1 LGHDT, CDR2 YNNKEL (reference sequence). The junction had 6 bases not matched to a gene; V was cut back by 3 bases and J by 3 bases. CDR3 coding DNA: TGTGCCAGCAGCCAGAAACAGGGGGTGGACACCGGGGAGCTGTTTTTT. Translation gives CASSQKQGVDTGELFF.

The CDR3 is CASSMGRWPQHF. CDR3 in DNA: TGTGCCAGTAGTATGGGGAGGTGGCCCCAGCATTTT. The chain combines TRBV19 with TRBJ1-5; D gene ambiguous. Germline lookup yields CDR1 LNHDA and CDR2 SQIVND (reference sequence). V was trimmed by 3 bases and J by 9 bases, leaving 9 bases between them. The CDR3 contains 12 residues.

The chain combines TRBV14 with TRBJ2-3, with D possibly matching TRBD2 (5 bases). There are 14 residues in the CDR3. Deletions cut 4 bases from V and 6 bases from J, with 14 bases between. CDR1 is SGHDN, CDR2 FVKESK, per germline. DNA for the CDR3: TGTGCCAGCAGCCTCGGAGGTTTTTTGGATACGCAGTATTTT. It is translated as CASSLGGFLDTQYF.

The CDR3 region is CSVVPTGYEQYF. Written as DNA, the CDR3 is TGCAGCGTTGTTCCTACGGGCTACGAGCAGTACTTC. The chain combines TRBV29-1 with TRBJ2-7; D gene unclear. Germline CDR1 is SQVTM and CDR2 is ANQGSEA. The V end lost 4 bases, the J end lost 3 bases, and 10 bases lay between the germline ends. The CDR3 runs 12 residues.

This chain uses TRBV5-4 with TRBJ1-1, with a weak D call TRBD1 (5 bases). Deletions cut 1 base from V and 5 bases from J, with 15 bases between. CDR3 size: 15 residues. Germline V CDR1 and CDR2: SGHNT, YYREEE (reference sequence). CDR3 nucleotides: TGTGCCAGCAGCTTGTGGGGGGGATGGCGAACTGAAGCTTTCTTT. Amino acid sequence: CASSLWGGWRTEAFF.

This sequence joins TRBV2 and TRBJ2-1; D remains ambiguous. The CDR3 has 12 amino acids. Trimming removed 0 bases at V and 11 bases at J, with 8 bases between. Looked up from germline, CDR1 is SNHLY and CDR2 is FYNNEI. CDR3 sequence: CASSEAVRKQFF. The CDR3 coding sequence is TGTGCCAGCAGTGAAGCGGTCCGGAAGCAGTTCTTC. Based on the CDR3 plus reference TRBV2 and TRBJ2-1, the full variable domain is EPEVTQTPSHQVTQMGQEVILRCVPISNHLYFYWYRQILGQKVEFLVSFYNNEISEKSEIFDDQFSVERPDGSNFTLKIRSTKLEDSAMYFCASSEAVRKQFFGPGTRLTVL.

This clone was picked up one time. The chain couples TRBV29-1 to TRBJ1-1; no clear D. V was pared by 7 bases and J by 0 bases, with 21 bases between. This CDR3 spans 16 amino acids. Germline V lookup: CDR1 SQVTM, CDR2 ANQGSEA. CDR3 sequence (DNA): TGCAGCGCCCCCGGGGTATCGAACATGATGAACACTGAAGCTTTCTTT. It codes for CSAPGVSNMMNTEAFF.

This clone was recorded only once. The V call is TRBV18, the J call TRBJ1-1; 7 bases map to TRBD1. The CDR3 covers 14 residues. CDR1 KGHSH and CDR2 LQKENI come from the germline V gene. The trim removed 3 bases at V and 6 bases at J, leaving 7 bases unmatched. CDR3 residues: CASSPDRAAAEAFF. DNA for the CDR3: TGTGCCAGCTCACCCGACAGGGCGGCAGCTGAAGCTTTCTTT.

The chain couples TRBV7-8 to TRBJ1-1; D is ambiguous. This CDR3 spans 13 amino acids. Per the germline V gene, CDR1 is SGHVS and CDR2 is FQNEAQ. V gave up 3 bases and J gave up 4 bases, with 9 bases separating them. The CDR3 reads CASSLRSGTEAFF. In DNA form, the CDR3 reads TGTGCCAGCAGCTTGAGGTCAGGCACTGAAGCTTTCTTT.

The chain has TRBV7-2 and TRBJ1-2; D may be TRBD1 (5 bases). V was cut by 5 bases and J by 6 bases, with 22 bases left in between. There are 16 residues in the CDR3. Germline V gene sequence: CDR1 SGHTA, CDR2 FQGNSA. The CDR3 reads CASSLPSTQVGDGYTF. CDR3 sequence (DNA): TGTGCCAGCAGCCTCCCATCTACACAGGTGGGTGATGGCTACACCTTC.

The count of this clone is one. The chain has TRBV4-3 and TRBJ2-3, with TRBD1 identical over 10 bases. With V trimmed by 2 bases and J by 2 bases, 7 bases remained unmatched. Germline CDR1 LGHNA, CDR2 YSLEER. CDR3 length: 17 amino acids. The CDR3 protein is CASSQLLTGGATDTQYF. CDR3 in DNA: TGCGCCAGCAGCCAACTCCTGACAGGGGGCGCCACAGATACGCAGTATTTT.

The V call is TRBV2, the J call TRBJ2-5, with 11 positions matching TRBD2. The ends lost 2 bases at V and 5 bases at J; junction bases unmatched: 1. CDR3 length equals 14 residues. Germline CDR1 and CDR2: SNHLY and FYNNEI. DNA for the CDR3: TGTGCCAGCAGTGAAAGGACTAGCGGGGAGACCCAGTACTTC. Amino acid sequence: CASSERTSGETQYF.

CDR3 nucleotides: TGTGCCTGGAGTCCGCCGGGCAGGGAGACCCAGTACTTC. This translates into CAWSPPGRETQYF. The V call is TRBV30, the J call TRBJ2-5; D uncertain. CDR1 GTSNPN and CDR2 SVGIG come from the germline V gene (reference sequence). Trimming took 2 bases from V and 5 from J, leaving 12 bases between them. This CDR3 is 13 amino acids long.

The V gene is TRBV5-1, the J gene TRBJ2-1, with D uncertain. In germline, CDR1 is SGHRS, CDR2 YFSETQ. The CDR3 contains 15 residues. Between the trimmed V and J ends, which lost 1 base and 3 bases, there was a span of 11 bases. The CDR3 nucleotides read TGCGCCAGCAGCTTGCCCGACACCTACTACAATGAGCAGTTCTTC. This gives the protein CASSLPDTYYNEQFF. Filled out from reference TRBV5-1 and TRBJ2-1, the complete variable domain reads KAGVTQTPRYLIKTRGQQVTLSCSPISGHRSVSWYQQTPGQGLQFLFEYFSETQRNKGNFPGRFSGRQFSNSRSEMNVSTLELGDSALYLCASSLPDTYYNEQFFGPGTRLTVL.

This sequence joins TRBV18 and TRBJ2-5, with D perhaps TRBD1 (6 bases). Germline values: CDR1 KGHSH, CDR2 LQKENI. Trimming pared 3 bases from V and 2 bases from J, leaving 10 bases between. This CDR3 region has 14 residues. The CDR3 loop is CASSPQGQQETQYF. CDR3 sequence (DNA): TGTGCCAGCTCACCGCAGGGGCAGCAAGAGACCCAGTACTTC.

This clone was counted a single time. The chain joins TRBV18 to TRBJ1-5; D not certain. This CDR3 has 14 amino acids. CDR1 is KGHSH, CDR2 LQKENI, per germline. Between the trimmed V and J ends, which lost 2 bases and 0 bases, there was a span of 5 bases. CDR3 sequence (DNA): TGTGCCAGCTCACCAGGGTTTAGCAATCAGCCCCAGCATTTT. Protein: CASSPGFSNQPQHF. Based on the CDR3 plus reference TRBV18 and TRBJ1-5, the full variable domain is NAGVMQNPRHLVRRRGQEARLRCSPMKGHSHVYWYRQLPEEGLKFMVYLQKENIIDESGMPKERFSAEFPKEGPSILRIQQVVRGDSAAYFCASSPGFSNQPQHFGDGTRLSIL.

The rearrangement links TRBV5-4 to TRBJ2-3; the D gene could be TRBD1 or TRBD2 (5 bases each). V was clipped by 3 bases and J by 9 bases, with 17 bases between them. In germline, CDR1 is SGHNT, CDR2 YYREEE (reference sequence). The CDR3 extends over 14 amino acids. CDR3 loop: CASSSDLGRRTQYF. The CDR3 DNA is TGTGCCAGCAGCTCCGACCTGGGACGAAGGACGCAGTATTTT.

This sequence joins TRBV27 and TRBJ2-7; D unresolved. This CDR3 is built from 12 residues. The V and J ends lost 10 bases and 0 bases respectively, with 10 bases between them. Germline CDR1 MNHEY, CDR2 SMNVEV (reference sequence). CDR3 DNA: TGTGCCACCGGACGCAGCTCCTACGAGCAGTACTTC. This sequence encodes CATGRSSYEQYF.

The rearrangement links TRBV27 to TRBJ2-7; 9 positions agree with TRBD2. V was pared by 7 bases and J by 2 bases, with 6 bases of the junction left unmatched. The CDR3 is 14 amino acids. Germline V gives CDR1 MNHEY, CDR2 SMNVEV (reference sequence). This chain's CDR3 is CASMVGGRAYEQYF. The CDR3 bases are TGTGCCAGCATGGTAGGCGGGAGGGCCTACGAGCAGTACTTC.

The chain joins TRBV5-5 to TRBJ2-3; possible D gene TRBD1, 8 bases. The germline V gene has CDR1 SGHKS and CDR2 YYEKEE (reference sequence). The V and J ends lost 4 bases and 5 bases respectively, with 29 bases between them. The CDR3 loop spans 19 amino acids. In DNA form, the CDR3 reads TGTGCCAGCAGCCACCTCGGACAGGGCAGCGGGGTCGCTGAAGATACGCAGTATTTT. Translation gives CASSHLGQGSGVAEDTQYF. The variable domain in full, with the rest retrieved from reference TRBV5-5 and TRBJ2-3, is DAGVTQSPTHLIKTRGQQVTLRCSPISGHKSVSWYQQVLGQGPQFIFQYYEKEERGRGNFPDRFSARQFPNYSSELNVNALLLGDSALYLCASSHLGQGSGVAEDTQYFGPGTRLTVL.

The rearrangement joins TRBV6-5 to TRBJ1-5, with D hard to call. CDR1 and CDR2 from the germline V gene are MNHEY and SVGAGI. The CDR3 contains 15 residues. V was clipped by 0 bases and J by 3 bases, with 9 bases between them. CDR3 nucleotide sequence: TGTGCCAGCAGTTACTCGTGGCAAAACAATCAGCCCCAGCATTTT. This codes for CASSYSWQNNQPQHF.

This chain joins TRBV7-9 and TRBJ1-1; D uncertain. CDR1 is SEHNR, CDR2 FQNEAQ, per germline (reference sequence). The V and J ends lost 1 base and 1 base respectively, with 7 bases between them. The CDR3 spans 14 residues. The CDR3 coding sequence is TGTGCCAGCAGCTTAGGGGAGGCGAACACTGAAGCTTTCTTT. It encodes CASSLGEANTEAFF.

The chain couples TRBV15 to TRBJ2-1; possibly TRBD2 for D (6 bases). Germline CDR1 and CDR2: LNHNV and YYDKDF (reference sequence). This CDR3 comprises 13 residues. Trimming pared 2 bases from V and 7 bases from J, leaving 9 bases between. CDR3 region: CATSRLRENEQFF. The CDR3 region has the DNA TGTGCCACCAGCAGACTTCGGGAGAATGAGCAGTTCTTC.

The chain carries TRBV10-2 and TRBJ2-2; D uncertain. There are 14 residues in the CDR3. V was clipped by 7 bases and J by 2 bases, with 11 bases between them. Germline values: CDR1 WSHSY, CDR2 SAAADI. The chain's CDR3 is CASTSGYNTGELFF. The CDR3 nucleotides are TGCGCCAGCACGTCGGGCTATAACACCGGGGAGCTGTTTTTT.

The gene calls are TRBV27 and TRBJ1-3; D not certain. The germline V and J ends were trimmed by 5 bases and 4 bases, with 9 bases remaining between them. Germline CDR1 MNHEY, CDR2 SMNVEV (reference sequence). The CDR3 length is 13 residues. CDR3 loop: CASSKTGGNTIYF. In DNA form, the CDR3 reads TGTGCCAGCAGTAAGACCGGGGGAAACACCATATATTTT.